These 15 T cell receptor beta chains share one sample of origin, sequenced in a study of cytomegalovirus exposure and HLA in healthy donors. Primers: 60 Vbeta forward and 13 Jbeta reverse. Sequencing used immunoSEQ multiplex PCR; TCRdb keeps in-frame clones, though not all of them. The sample consists of fewer than 250,000 clones, over 60% of them appearing once. Source material: PBMCs. These receptors all come from a woman aged 40-49 years in good health and CMV-seronegative.

The chain employs TRBV15 and TRBJ1-2; D is possibly TRBD1 (5 bases). Trimming removed 3 bases from V and 7 bases from J, with 18 bases in between. The CDR3 runs to 15 residues. Germline V gene lookup returns CDR1 LNHNV and CDR2 YYDKDF (reference sequence). DNA for the CDR3: TGTGCCACCAGCAGGGGGTGGCAGGGAGGACGTGGCTACACCTTC. The encoded protein is CATSRGWQGGRGYTF.

The V gene is TRBV7-3, the J gene TRBJ2-3; tentatively, D is TRBD1 (6 bases). Germline CDR1 and CDR2: SGHTA and FQGTGA. The CDR3 sequence is 14 residues long. The V end was cut by 3 bases, the J end by 0 bases, with 7 bases between. The CDR3 DNA is TGTGCCAGCAGCTTGGGACATAGCACAGATACGCAGTATTTT. Amino acids: CASSLGHSTDTQYF.

The chain carries TRBV30 and TRBJ1-4; TRBD1 might be the D (5 bases). The V gene's germline CDR1 is GTSNPN and CDR2 SVGIG (reference sequence). The CDR3 consists of 11 residues. The V end lost 5 bases, the J end lost 6 bases, and 7 bases lay between the germline ends. CDR3 sequence: CAWGGDEKLFF. The CDR3 DNA reads TGTGCCTGGGGGGGGGATGAAAAACTGTTTTTT. The variable domain in full, completed from reference TRBV30 and TRBJ1-4, reads SQTIHQWPATLVQPVGSPLSLECTVEGTSNPNLYWYRQAAGRGLQLLFYSVGIGQISSEVPQNLSASRPQDRQFILSSKKLLLSDSGFYLCAWGGDEKLFFGSGTQLSVL.

The CDR3 DNA sequence: TGTGCCAGCAGCAAAGGACTAGCGGGAGAGCCGGGAAATGAGCAGTTCTTC. Protein product: CASSKGLAGEPGNEQFF. The chain links TRBV9 to TRBJ2-1, with 13 nucleotides matching TRBD2. Germline V gene data show CDR1 as SGDLS and CDR2 as YYNGEE. The CDR3 contains 17 residues. J lost 7 bases, V lost 4 bases, and 11 bases had no gene match.

V gene TRBV27 combines with J gene TRBJ2-1; 10 nucleotides align to TRBD2. V shed 5 bases, J shed 8 bases, and the junction held 9 bases outside the gene matches. Per the germline V gene, CDR1 is MNHEY and CDR2 is SMNVEV (reference sequence). The CDR3 length is 15 residues. CDR3 in amino acids: CASSLTQREGDEQFF. The CDR3 DNA reads as TGTGCCAGCAGTCTTACTCAGCGGGAGGGCGATGAGCAGTTCTTC.

This clone was counted a few times. This sequence joins TRBV6-5 and TRBJ2-7; 12 nucleotides match TRBD2. The germline CDR1 and CDR2 sequences are MNHEY and SVGAGI. CDR3 length: 15 amino acids. V lost 4 bases to trimming and J lost 11 bases; unmatched junction nucleotides: 12. CDR3 sequence (DNA): TGTGCCAGCAGTTCCGGACTAGCGGGAACCGCCCCGGAGTACTTC. This encodes CASSSGLAGTAPEYF.

The rearrangement uses TRBV4-1 and TRBJ2-1; the D is unclear. CDR3 size: 16 residues. With 0 bases removed from V and 3 bases from J, the gap between germline ends came to 12 bases. The germline V gene encodes CDR1 MGHRA and CDR2 YSYEKL. The CDR3 reads CASSQEARFRYNEQFF. The CDR3 DNA follows: TGCGCCAGCAGCCAAGAGGCCAGATTTCGCTACAATGAGCAGTTCTTC.

In its sample, this clone was seen a few times. The V and J genes are TRBV19 and TRBJ2-1, with D maybe TRBD2 (6 bases). Looked up from germline, CDR1 is LNHDA and CDR2 is SQIVND (reference sequence). This CDR3 has 14 residues. The germline V and J ends were trimmed by 3 bases and 6 bases, with 12 bases remaining between them. The CDR3, as DNA: TGTGCCAGTAGTATTGGGGAGGCAGGCAATGAGCAGTTCTTC. Its translation is CASSIGEAGNEQFF.

The chain combines TRBV9 with TRBJ1-3; a weak D match, TRBD1 (6 bases). V lost 0 bases to trimming and J lost 9 bases, with 19 bases between them. Germline V gene sequence: CDR1 SGDLS, CDR2 YYNGEE. The CDR3 covers 16 residues. The CDR3 DNA follows: TGTGCCAGCAGCGTAGAAATCACAGGGCAGACAGGCACCATATATTTT. Translated: CASSVEITGQTGTIYF.

This clone was observed a single time. CDR3 bases: TGTGCCAGCAGGGCGGACAGAGCCTCTGGAAACACCATATATTTT. Amino acid sequence: CASRADRASGNTIYF. V and J are TRBV2 and TRBJ1-3; D possibly corresponds to TRBD1 (6 bases). CDR3 size: 15 residues. CDR1 is SNHLY, CDR2 FYNNEI, per germline. Between the trimmed V and J ends, which lost 6 bases and 0 bases, there was a span of 12 bases.

A remark on this clone: It is unclear where the CDR3 begins or ends on the DNA, so no DNA is shown, and the CDR3 is as TCRdb lists it. The chain combines TRBV9 with TRBJ1-2; the table's D call of TRBD1 was not tested on the DNA. The CDR3 extends over 14 residues, inclusive of both ends. CDR1 and CDR2 from the germline V gene are SGDLS and YYNGEE. CDR3 sequence: CASSVGPGIETPTF.

CDR3 region: CASSRHDGTYNEQFF. CDR3 coding DNA: TGTGCCAGTAGTAGGCATGACGGGACCTACAATGAGCAGTTCTTC. The chain recombines TRBV19 with TRBJ2-1; possibly TRBD2 for D (5 bases). This CDR3 region has 15 residues. The germline V and J ends were trimmed by 4 bases and 2 bases, with 12 bases remaining between them. Germline CDR1 reads LNHDA; CDR2 reads SQIVND (reference sequence).

V is TRBV6-6 and J is TRBJ1-4, with a weak D call TRBD1 (6 bases). Trimming took off 6 bases at V and 0 bases at J, with 11 bases between the two ends. Per the germline V gene, CDR1 is MNHNY and CDR2 is SVGAGI (reference sequence). CDR3 size: 15 residues. The CDR3 bases are TGTGCCAGCAGAAAAAGGACAGCAACTAATGAAAAACTGTTTTTT. Encoded protein: CASRKRTATNEKLFF.

A few counts support this clone. V gene TRBV18 combines with J gene TRBJ1-5; no definite D call. Germline V lookup: CDR1 KGHSH, CDR2 LQKENI. The CDR3 sequence is 14 residues long. Trimming took off 6 bases at V and 6 bases at J, with 15 bases between the two ends. As DNA, the CDR3 is TGTGCCAGCTCTTTGTTGGAGGGAGGTCAGCCCCAGCATTTT. Its protein product is CASSLLEGGQPQHF.

The chain recombines TRBV2 with TRBJ1-1; TRBD1 is a possible D gene (5 bases). Trimming removed 6 bases at V and 2 bases at J, with 19 bases between. This CDR3 comprises 16 residues. Germline CDR1 SNHLY, CDR2 FYNNEI. The CDR3 coding sequence is TGTGCCAGCAGCACAGGCCCCGGTCGGATAAACACTGAAGCTTTCTTT. Encoded protein: CASSTGPGRINTEAFF.